This T cell receptor beta chain was found in a study of OX40 agonist ivuxolimab in advanced cancers. About the research overall: A male proportion of around 86% was recorded, with mean age around 62 years and range roughly 23 to 90. Study-wide points: At 0.1 to 3.0 mg/kg and by week 6, CD4+ and CD8+ T cells in the blood had expanded clonally. The expanded peripheral T cells' antigen specificity was not determined.

The method was immunoSEQ multiplex PCR; TCRdb's version includes in-frame clones alone and lacks a portion of them. The table lists around 76,000 clones, roughly nine tenths of them singletons, with 10% to 15% in the top ten. This clone is a singleton in its sample. Its specificity is not known. The CDR3 totals 16 residues. Trimming removed 1 base from V and 0 bases from J, with 10 bases in between. Germline V gene sequence: CDR1 SEHNR, CDR2 FQNEAQ (reference sequence). The receptor's source is an adult with an advanced solid tumor such as melanoma, head and neck, liver or kidney cancer. The starting material was CD4+ or CD8+ T cells sorted from blood, obtained in a trial of the OX40 agonist ivuxolimab. The chain employs TRBV7-9 and TRBJ1-3; D unclear. The DNA for the CDR3 is TGTGCCAGCAGCTTAGATGGGAGACGCTCTGGAAACACCATATATTTT. Its translation is CASSLDGRRSGNTIYF.